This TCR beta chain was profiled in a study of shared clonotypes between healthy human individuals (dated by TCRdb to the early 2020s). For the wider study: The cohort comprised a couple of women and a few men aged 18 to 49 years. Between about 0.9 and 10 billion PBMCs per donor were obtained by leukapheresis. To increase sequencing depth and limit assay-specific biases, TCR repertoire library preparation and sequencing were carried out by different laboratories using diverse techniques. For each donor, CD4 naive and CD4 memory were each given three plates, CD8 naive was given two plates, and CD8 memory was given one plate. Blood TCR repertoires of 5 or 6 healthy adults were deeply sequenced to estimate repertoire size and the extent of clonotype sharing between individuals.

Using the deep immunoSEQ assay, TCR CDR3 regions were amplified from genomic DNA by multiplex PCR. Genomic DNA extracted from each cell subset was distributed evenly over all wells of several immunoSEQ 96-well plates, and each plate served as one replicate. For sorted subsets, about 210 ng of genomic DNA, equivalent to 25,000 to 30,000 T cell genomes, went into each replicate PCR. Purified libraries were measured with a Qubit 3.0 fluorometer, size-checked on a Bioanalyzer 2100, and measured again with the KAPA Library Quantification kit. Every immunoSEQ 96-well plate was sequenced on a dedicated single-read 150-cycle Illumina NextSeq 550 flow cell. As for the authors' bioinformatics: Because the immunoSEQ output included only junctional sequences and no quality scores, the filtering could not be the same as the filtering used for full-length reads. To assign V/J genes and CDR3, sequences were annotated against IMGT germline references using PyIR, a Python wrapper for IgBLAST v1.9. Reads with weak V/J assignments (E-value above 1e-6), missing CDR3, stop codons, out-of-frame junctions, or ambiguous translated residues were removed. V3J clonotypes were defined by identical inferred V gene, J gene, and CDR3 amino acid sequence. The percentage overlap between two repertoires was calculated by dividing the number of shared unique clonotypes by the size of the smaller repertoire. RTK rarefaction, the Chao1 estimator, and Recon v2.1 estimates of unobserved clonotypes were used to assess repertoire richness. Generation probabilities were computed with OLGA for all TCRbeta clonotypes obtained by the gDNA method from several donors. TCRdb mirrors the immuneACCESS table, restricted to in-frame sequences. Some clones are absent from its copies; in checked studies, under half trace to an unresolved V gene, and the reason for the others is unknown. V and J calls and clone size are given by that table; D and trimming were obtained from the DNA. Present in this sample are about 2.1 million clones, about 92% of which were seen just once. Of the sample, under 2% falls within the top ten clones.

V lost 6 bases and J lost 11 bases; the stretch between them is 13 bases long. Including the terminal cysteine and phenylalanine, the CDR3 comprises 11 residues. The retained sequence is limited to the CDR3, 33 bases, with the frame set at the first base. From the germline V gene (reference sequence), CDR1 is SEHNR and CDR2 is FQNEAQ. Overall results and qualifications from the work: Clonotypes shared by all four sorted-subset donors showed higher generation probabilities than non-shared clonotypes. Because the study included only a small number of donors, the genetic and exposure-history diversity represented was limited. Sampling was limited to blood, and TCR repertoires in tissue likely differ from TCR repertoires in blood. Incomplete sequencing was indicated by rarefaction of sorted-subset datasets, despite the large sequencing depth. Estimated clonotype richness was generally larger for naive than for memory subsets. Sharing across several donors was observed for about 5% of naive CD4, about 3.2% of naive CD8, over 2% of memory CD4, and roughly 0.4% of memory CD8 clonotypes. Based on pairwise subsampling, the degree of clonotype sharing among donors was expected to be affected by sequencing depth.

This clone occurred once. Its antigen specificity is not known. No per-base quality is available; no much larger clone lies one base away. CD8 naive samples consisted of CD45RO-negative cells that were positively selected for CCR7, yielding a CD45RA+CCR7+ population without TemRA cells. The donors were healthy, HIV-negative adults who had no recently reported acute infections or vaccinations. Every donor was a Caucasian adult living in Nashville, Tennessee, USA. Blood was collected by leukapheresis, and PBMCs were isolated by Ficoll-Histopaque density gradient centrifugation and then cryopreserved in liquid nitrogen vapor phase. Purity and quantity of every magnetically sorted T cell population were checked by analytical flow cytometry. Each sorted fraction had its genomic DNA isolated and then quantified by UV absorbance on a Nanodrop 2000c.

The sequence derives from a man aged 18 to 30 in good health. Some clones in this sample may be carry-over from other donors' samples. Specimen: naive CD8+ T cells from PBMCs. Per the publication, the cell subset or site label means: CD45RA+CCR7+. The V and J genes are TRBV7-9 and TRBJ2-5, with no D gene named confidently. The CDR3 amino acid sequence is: CASSPGVGQYF. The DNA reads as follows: TGTGCCAGCAGTCCTGGGGTGGGGCAGTACTTC.